This T cell receptor beta chain was sequenced for a study of T cells in women clearing cervical HPV infection. For the study at large: Case blood drawn at lesion detection; control blood after infection cleared. With HLA typing for only a few women, HLA confounding remains possible. Case blood was drawn a median approximately 150 days after lesion detection.

This CDR3 has 14 residues. The germline V gene encodes CDR1 MNHEY and CDR2 SVGEGT. Concerning this clone itself: The read halts 3 residues ahead of the CDR3 end, with the missing end drawn from the germline J gene.

TCR beta CDR3 amplified by multiplex PCR from roughly 1,300 ng genomic DNA. Using immunoSEQ multiplex PCR, the repertoire was profiled, and TCRdb retains in-frame clones only, with some absent. Seen in this sample are fewer than 15,000 clones; the ten most common clones hold around 9.3%. This receptor was taken from a woman between 18 and 75 years old with a cervical HPV16 infection that either progressed to CIN3+ or cleared (not recorded which). The rearrangement joins TRBV6-2 or TRBV6-3 to TRBJ1-2, with 7 bases aligning to TRBD1. Sequenced material: blood buffy coat. Incomplete CDR3 DNA: TGTGCCAGCAGTTTCACCCAGGACAGGCGCGGC. It codes for CASSFTQDRRG. The full CDR3 reads CASSFTQDRRGYTF.